The entry that follows covers one TCR beta chain sequence. Its antigen is unknown. Profiled with immunoSEQ multiplex PCR; TCRdb holds only in-frame clones, not every one. Here the sample spans about 94,000 clones, more than 70% being singletons. This sample is part of a study of T cell responses to AZD1222 COVID-19 vaccine. The CDR3 is 16 residues long. Trimming removed 1 base from V and 1 base from J; junction bases left unmatched: 0. CDR1 KGHSH and CDR2 LQKENI come from the germline V gene. Study results and limitations: Baseline seropositives among AZD1222 recipients totaled only six or seven. The reported proportion of spike-specific TCRs targeting unmutated variant regions was nearly half. Clonal diversity was possibly underestimated; the donors were predominantly white British and more often female. All repertoire sampling was performed exclusively after the peak T cell response.

This sequence joins TRBV18 and TRBJ2-3; 12 nucleotides align to TRBD2. This material consisted of peripheral blood, taken on day 0 of AZD1222 vaccination. This sequence originates from an adult in good health. The CDR3 nucleotides read TGTGCCAGCTCACCACGACTAGCGGGGGGCACAGATACGCAGTATTTT. It encodes CASSPRLAGGTDTQYF.